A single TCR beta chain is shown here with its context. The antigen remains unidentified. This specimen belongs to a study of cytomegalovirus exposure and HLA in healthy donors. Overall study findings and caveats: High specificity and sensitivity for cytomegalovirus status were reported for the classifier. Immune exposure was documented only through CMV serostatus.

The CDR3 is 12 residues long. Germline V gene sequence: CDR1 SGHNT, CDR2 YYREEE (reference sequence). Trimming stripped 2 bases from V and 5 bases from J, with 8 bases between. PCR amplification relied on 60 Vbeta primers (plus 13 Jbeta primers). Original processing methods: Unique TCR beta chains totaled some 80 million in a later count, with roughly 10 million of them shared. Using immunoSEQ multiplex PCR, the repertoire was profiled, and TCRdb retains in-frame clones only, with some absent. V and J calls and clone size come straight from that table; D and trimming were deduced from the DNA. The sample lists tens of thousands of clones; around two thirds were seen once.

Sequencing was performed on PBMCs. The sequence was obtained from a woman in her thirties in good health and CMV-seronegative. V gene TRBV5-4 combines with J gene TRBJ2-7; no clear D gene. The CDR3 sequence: CASSLNTNEQYF. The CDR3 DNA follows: TGTGCCAGCAGCTTAAACACGAACGAGCAGTACTTC.